These 9 T cell receptor beta chains originate from one sample sequenced in a study of beta chain features in type 1 diabetes (dated by TCRdb to 2017 to 2018). Preparation of the library involved the immunoSEQ multiplex PCR assay. The entire amount of isolated RNA was reverse transcribed using the High Capacity cDNA Reverse Transcription Kit, so the sequenced TCRB transcripts were expressed ones. Drawn from immuneACCESS, this table holds only the in-frame rearrangements with V and J called that TCRdb kept. Clones are partly lost; checked studies trace under half to an unresolved V gene and leave the rest unexplained. In this sample the table shows 200,000 to 250,000 clones, approximately 11% of which occur a single time. 1% to 1.5% of the sample lies in the top ten. Sequences were obtained from central memory CD4+ T cells from blood. The source of these receptors is a man aged 18 to 30 in good health.

Here the CDR3 reads CASSSASEGETQYF. The CDR3 DNA follows: TGTGCCAGCAGTTCGGCTAGCGAAGGAGAGACCCAGTACTTC. This rearrangement joins TRBV4-2 to TRBJ2-5; possibly TRBD2 for D (6 bases). CDR1 and CDR2 (germline): LGHNA, YNFKEQ. The CDR3 runs 14 residues. The V end lost 6 bases, the J end lost 4 bases, and 15 bases lay between the germline ends.

This clone appeared a few times. The chain employs TRBV19 and TRBJ2-5, with 7 bases identical to TRBD1. This CDR3 is 16 amino acids long. The junction had 9 bases not matched to a gene; V was cut back by 5 bases and J by 0 bases. Germline V gene data show CDR1 as LNHDA and CDR2 as SQIVND (reference sequence). The chain's CDR3 is CASSSPGTANQETQYF. The CDR3 region has the DNA TGTGCCAGTAGTTCCCCAGGGACAGCTAACCAAGAGACCCAGTACTTC.

A few counts support this clone. The V and J genes are TRBV2 and TRBJ1-5; 9 bases are a match to TRBD1. The junction had 8 bases not matched to a gene; V was cut back by 4 bases and J by 7 bases. Germline CDR1 SNHLY, CDR2 FYNNEI. The CDR3 has 15 residues. CDR3: CASSVNRGLFQPQHF. The CDR3 DNA reads as TGTGCCAGCAGTGTGAACAGGGGGCTATTCCAGCCCCAGCATTTT.

The chain has TRBV28 and TRBJ1-3; D gene ambiguous. This CDR3 comprises 14 residues. The V and J ends lost 5 bases and 0 bases respectively, with 8 bases between them. CDR1 and CDR2 (germline): MDHEN, SYDVKM. The CDR3 bases are TGTGCCAGCAGTCGACCAGCCTCTGGAAACACCATATATTTT. It yields the protein CASSRPASGNTIYF.

Only a few counts were recorded for this clone. The rearrangement joins TRBV9 to TRBJ2-5; D possibly uses TRBD1 or TRBD2 (6 bases each). V lost 4 bases, J lost 5 bases, and 15 bases lay in between. Germline V gene lookup returns CDR1 SGDLS and CDR2 YYNGEE. The CDR3 has 14 residues. CDR3 bases: TGTGCCAGCAGCTCCCAAGGGGGGCGGGAGACCCAGTACTTC. Protein sequence: CASSSQGGRETQYF. The whole variable domain, remainder taken from reference TRBV9 and TRBJ2-5, is DSGVTQTPKHLITATGQRVTLRCSPRSGDLSVYWYQQSLDQGLQFLIQYYNGEERAKGNILERFSAQQFPDLHSELNLSSLELGDSALYFCASSSQGGRETQYFGPGTRLLVL.

The table lists this clone with a few counts. This sequence joins TRBV10-3 and TRBJ1-2; no definite D call. Germline CDR1 is ENHRY and CDR2 is SYGVKD. Trimming cost V 3 bases and J 2 bases, with 16 bases left between them. This CDR3 spans 16 amino acids. CDR3 nucleotide sequence: TGTGCCATCAGTGACCTGGCGGGCACCAGGAACTATGGCTACACCTTC. Its translation: CAISDLAGTRNYGYTF.

In regard to this clone: The sample carries other DNA sequences with the same CDR3. This chain connects TRBV5-1 to TRBJ2-7, with 12 bases matching TRBD2. The CDR3 covers 15 residues. Germline-derived CDR1 and CDR2 are SGHRS and YFSETQ. J lost 0 bases, V lost 4 bases, and 2 bases had no gene match. As DNA, the CDR3 is TGCGCCAGCAGCCCGACTAGCGGGAGCTCCTACGAGCAGTACTTC. It is translated as CASSPTSGSSYEQYF.

V usage is TRBV7-2 and J usage is TRBJ2-2; no definite D call. The CDR3 is 13 residues long. The V end was cut by 5 bases, the J end by 4 bases, with 8 bases between. The germline gives CDR1 SGHTA, CDR2 FQGNSA. This chain's CDR3 is CASSPQRTGELFF. CDR3 bases: TGTGCCAGCAGCCCCCAGCGCACCGGGGAGCTGTTTTTT.

The chain links TRBV28 to TRBJ2-7; TRBD1 might be the D (5 bases). This CDR3 comprises 12 residues. Germline lookup yields CDR1 MDHEN and CDR2 SYDVKM. V lost 6 bases to trimming and J lost 3 bases, with 9 bases between them. The CDR3: CASRTDSYEQYF. DNA for the CDR3: TGTGCCAGCAGGACAGACAGCTACGAGCAGTACTTC.